The T cell receptor beta chain described here comes from a study of blood T cell repertoires in COVID-19. Study-level information: Sources were T cells, B-cell-depleted T cells, or PBMCs; the material itself was cDNA or gDNA.

This study enrolled people aged about 18 to 100 from about two dozen US geographic areas. TCRdb's table, derived via immunoSEQ multiplex PCR, lists solely in-frame clones and lacks some. The sample carries approximately 190,000 clones, 65% to 85% recorded once. V shed 2 bases, J shed 3 bases, and the junction held 2 bases outside the gene matches. CDR1 is SGHDN and CDR2 is FVKESK in the germline V gene. The CDR3 is 14 residues long. The V and J genes are TRBV14 and TRBJ2-7; 9 nucleotides line up with TRBD1. Sequencing was done on a sample of PBMCs or T cells enriched from blood (not recorded which). The sequence was collected from a woman in her twenties or thirties who had been exposed to COVID-19. The CDR3: CASSQTGGLYEQYF. The DNA of the CDR3 is TGTGCCAGCAGCCAAACAGGGGGCCTCTACGAGCAGTACTTC.